This T cell receptor beta chain came from a study of blood T cell repertoires in COVID-19. The data were produced by immunoSEQ multiplex PCR, yet TCRdb's version contains in-frame clones alone and is incomplete. The profile shows some 250,000 clones, around four fifths of them singletons. This CDR3 has 14 amino acids. The ends lost 7 bases at V and 8 bases at J; junction bases unmatched: 12. Per the germline V gene, CDR1 is LNHDA and CDR2 is SQIVND (reference sequence). The chain employs TRBV19 and TRBJ2-7, with 9 bases lining up with TRBD1. The TCR comes from a man older than 75 with acute or convalescent COVID-19. Specimen: peripheral blood. The CDR3 loop reads CASNPGQGTGKQYF. DNA of the CDR3: TGTGCCAGTAACCCAGGACAGGGGACGGGGAAGCAGTACTTC.